The 30 T cell receptor beta chains listed next were all sequenced from one sample in a study of cytomegalovirus exposure and HLA in healthy donors (dated by TCRdb to about 2017). Library creation used the immunoSEQ multiplex PCR assay. A mixture of 60 forward primers for TCR Vbeta segments and 13 reverse primers for TCR Jbeta segments was used in the multiplex PCR. The immuneACCESS repertoire file appears here via TCRdb, limited to in-frame rearrangements. These files lack a portion of the clones; in checked studies, under half of the deficit traces to unresolved V genes, and the cause of the others is not known. The sample records roughly 100,000 clones, roughly 74% of which are singletons. Of the sample, 1.5% to 2% is held by the ten largest clones. Sequenced input: PBMCs. All receptors come from a middle-aged woman in good health and CMV-seronegative.

The V gene is TRBV28, the J gene TRBJ1-5; 7 nucleotides agree with TRBD1. CDR1 and CDR2 (germline): MDHEN, SYDVKM. This CDR3 region has 11 residues. V was pared by 6 bases and J by 11 bases, with 4 bases of the junction left unmatched. In DNA, the CDR3 is TGTGCCAGCAGCCCAGGGGGGACCCAGCATTTT. Translating gives CASSPGGTQHF.

A note on this clone: The junction shows a germline mismatch at one end, possibly a read error. The chain joins TRBV7-9 to TRBJ1-4, with unresolved D. The CDR3 contains 13 residues. Germline CDR1 and CDR2: SEHNR and FQNEAQ (reference sequence). For the CDR3, the DNA is TGTTCCAGCAGCCCAACCCGGAATGAAAAACTGTTTTTT. Amino acids: CSSSPTRNEKLFF.

The chain carries TRBV11-2 and TRBJ1-4; TRBD1 is a possible D gene (6 bases). This CDR3 has 12 residues. Germline CDR1 SGHAT, CDR2 FQNNGV. Between the trimmed V and J ends, which lost 5 bases and 9 bases, there was a span of 10 bases. The CDR3 nucleotides are TGTGCCAGCAGCCGTACAGGGAAAAAACTGTTTTTT. It translates to CASSRTGKKLFF. Full variable domain (rest looked up from reference TRBV11-2 and TRBJ1-4): EAGVAQSPRYKIIEKRQSVAFWCNPISGHATLYWYQQILGQGPKLLIQFQNNGVVDDSQLPKDRFSAERLKGVDSTLKIQPAKLEDSAVYLCASSRTGKKLFFGSGTQLSVL.

This sequence joins TRBV7-8 and TRBJ2-5; 10 bases align to TRBD1. V shed 1 base, J shed 6 bases, and the junction held 5 bases outside the gene matches. The germline CDR1 and CDR2 sequences are SGHVS and FQNEAQ. The CDR3 runs to 15 residues. CDR3 sequence reads: CASSLGQGARKTQYF. CDR3 DNA: TGTGCCAGCAGCTTAGGACAGGGGGCGAGGAAGACCCAGTACTTC.

V is TRBV6-5 and J is TRBJ1-6; no clear D. Trimming left V 6 bases short and J 5 bases short, with 11 bases between. Germline-derived CDR1 and CDR2 are MNHEY and SVGAGI. The CDR3 has 14 residues. In DNA form, the CDR3 reads TGTGCCAGCAGATACCAGGATAATAATTCACCCCTCCACTTT. Protein sequence: CASRYQDNNSPLHF.

The chain employs TRBV28 and TRBJ2-5, with 8 positions matching TRBD2. V dropped 5 bases and J dropped 4; count of bases not matched to a gene: 12. Germline V gene sequence: CDR1 MDHEN, CDR2 SYDVKM. CDR3 size: 16 residues. Here the CDR3 reads CASSPRSLLAGETQYF. The DNA for the CDR3 is TGTGCCAGCAGTCCCAGGTCTCTGCTAGCGGGAGAGACCCAGTACTTC.

The rearrangement joins TRBV6-5 to TRBJ2-5; 8 bases agree with TRBD1. The J call is doubtful: the DNA matches TRBJ2-7 better. The CDR3 spans 15 residues. CDR1 is MNHEY, CDR2 SVGAGI, per germline. The CDR3 sequence is CASSLRHRGAYEQYF. The DNA of the CDR3 is TGTGCCAGCAGTTTACGACACAGGGGGGCCTACGAGCAGTACTTC.

J is TRBJ1-1 and V is TRBV15, with TRBD1 matching 9 bases. The CDR3 is made up of 16 amino acids. Germline-derived CDR1 and CDR2 are LNHNV and YYDKDF (reference sequence). Unmatched junction bases numbered 11, after V lost 4 bases and J lost 5 bases. The CDR3 coding sequence is TGTGCCACCAGCAACGACAAGGGACAGGGTGAGACTGAAGCTTTCTTT. As protein: CATSNDKGQGETEAFF.

There are a few counts of this clone. V is TRBV29-1 and J is TRBJ2-2; the match to TRBD2 covers 8 bases. The trim removed 7 bases at V and 9 bases at J, leaving 19 bases unmatched. CDR1 is SQVTM and CDR2 is ANQGSEA in the germline V gene. CDR3 length: 16 residues. Written as DNA, the CDR3 is TGCAGCGGGGGGCGGTTACTAGCGGTCGGACTTAGGGAGCTGTTTTTT. Its protein is CSGGRLLAVGLRELFF.

The rearrangement links TRBV7-9 to TRBJ2-7, with 7 bases identical to TRBD1. V gave up 8 bases and J gave up 1 base; unmatched junction bases: 11. There are 15 residues in the CDR3. Germline-derived CDR1 and CDR2 are SEHNR and FQNEAQ (reference sequence). Here the CDR3 reads CASQIGDSRSYEQYF. In nucleotides, the CDR3 is TGTGCCAGCCAAATCGGGGACAGTAGATCCTACGAGCAGTACTTC.

This chain uses TRBV28 with TRBJ2-3; 7 nucleotides agree with TRBD2. With 7 bases clipped from V and 2 bases from J, the junction kept 3 bases outside the gene matches. CDR1 is MDHEN, CDR2 SYDVKM, per germline. This CDR3 region has 13 residues. The CDR3 reads CASTGLDTDTQYF. The DNA for the CDR3 is TGTGCCAGCACTGGACTAGACACAGATACGCAGTATTTT.

The V call is TRBV7-2, the J call TRBJ2-5; the match to TRBD2 covers 11 bases. TRBJ2-7 explains the end of the DNA better; the J call may be wrong. The CDR3 is 16 residues long. Germline V lookup: CDR1 SGHTA, CDR2 FQGNSA. The CDR3 loop is CASSQSASGGWYEQYF. The CDR3 DNA sequence: TGTGCCAGCAGCCAGTCGGCTAGCGGGGGGTGGTACGAGCAGTACTTC.

This CDR3 is CASSSVRGARETQYF. CDR3 bases: TGTGCCAGCAGCTCCGTCAGGGGGGCGCGGGAGACCCAGTACTTC. The rearrangement joins TRBV14 to TRBJ2-5; TRBD1 is a possible D gene (7 bases). The germline V gene encodes CDR1 SGHDN and CDR2 FVKESK. V was trimmed by 5 bases and J by 5 bases, leaving 18 bases between them. This CDR3 comprises 15 residues.

This clone was detected once. This chain connects TRBV27 to TRBJ2-6, with D unclear. Looked up from germline, CDR1 is MNHEY and CDR2 is SMNVEV (reference sequence). Trimming stripped 5 bases from V and 1 base from J, with 18 bases between. This CDR3 comprises 18 residues. The CDR3 DNA reads TGTGCCAGCAGTCCCCGAGAAACGCGGCGGTCTGGGGCCAACGTCCTGACTTTC. As protein: CASSPRETRRSGANVLTF.

In its sample, this clone was seen once. CDR3 nucleotide sequence: TGTGCCAGCAGCGCTCGGGACAGGGAAGACACCGGGGAGCTGTTTTTT. This codes for CASSARDREDTGELFF. The rearrangement links TRBV9 to TRBJ2-2; 9 bases fit TRBD1. The junction had 6 bases not matched to a gene; V was cut back by 3 bases and J by 3 bases. CDR3 length: 16 amino acids. CDR1 is SGDLS, CDR2 YYNGEE, per germline.

The sample holds one count of this clone. This chain links TRBV30 with TRBJ1-5; D may be TRBD1 (5 bases). CDR3 length equals 12 residues. Looked up from germline, CDR1 is GTSNPN and CDR2 is SVGIG (reference sequence). V lost 1 base to trimming and J lost 7 bases, with 8 bases between them. CDR3 residues: CAWSGGSQPQHF. CDR3 nucleotide sequence: TGTGCCTGGAGTGGGGGCAGCCAGCCCCAGCATTTT.

Only one count was recorded for this clone. V is TRBV7-2 and J is TRBJ2-7; D perhaps matches TRBD2 (5 bases). The CDR3 extends over 15 amino acids. V lost 1 base and J 7 bases, leaving 17 bases between the germline ends. Germline values: CDR1 SGHTA, CDR2 FQGNSA. The DNA of the CDR3 is TGTGCCAGCAGCTTAGAAGCGACCCGCCCGGGGGAGCAGTACTTC. It translates to CASSLEATRPGEQYF. The full variable domain, rest sourced from reference TRBV7-2 and TRBJ2-7, is GAGVSQSPSNKVTEKGKDVELRCDPISGHTALYWYRQSLGQGLEFLIYFQGNSAPDKSGLPSDRFSAERTGGSVSTLTIQRTQQEDSAVYLCASSLEATRPGEQYFGPGTRLTVT.

The V call is TRBV5-1, the J call TRBJ2-7; TRBD2 aligns across 9 bases. Germline CDR1 SGHRS, CDR2 YFSETQ. This CDR3 is built from 16 residues. V shed 4 bases and J 7 bases; nucleotides not matched to a gene: 15. The DNA of the CDR3 is TGCGCCAGCAGCGTAGTCCCTAGCGGGGCCATGGGAGAGCAGTACTTC. The encoded protein is CASSVVPSGAMGEQYF.

The chain carries TRBV4-2 and TRBJ2-2; 8 bases match TRBD1. V shed 4 bases and J 1 base; nucleotides not matched to a gene: 11. Germline-derived CDR1 and CDR2 are LGHNA and YNFKEQ. CDR3 length: 18 residues. CDR3 nucleotide sequence: TGTGCCAGCAGCCTCCTGCCCGGGACAGGTGGGAACACCGGGGAGCTGTTTTTT. Translation: CASSLLPGTGGNTGELFF.

The V and J genes are TRBV6-4 and TRBJ1-2; tentative D call: TRBD1 (6 bases). Germline V lookup: CDR1 MRHNA, CDR2 SNTAGT. Trimming removed 7 bases from V and 5 bases from J, with 20 bases in between. The CDR3 consists of 15 residues. This chain's CDR3 is CASTIRAGEGYGYTF. The CDR3 nucleotides read TGTGCCAGCACCATTCGGGCAGGGGAAGGTTATGGCTACACCTTC.

This clone was seen only once. In DNA form, the CDR3 reads TGTGCCAGCAGTGCTAATACGCAGTATTTT. It specifies CASSANTQYF. This chain uses TRBV2 with TRBJ2-3; D is unresolved. From germline, CDR1 is SNHLY and CDR2 FYNNEI. The CDR3 length is 10 residues. V shed 4 bases and J shed 7 bases, with 3 bases lying between them.

This sequence joins TRBV2 and TRBJ2-3; tentatively, D is TRBD2 (6 bases). The CDR3 covers 15 residues. Looked up from germline, CDR1 is SNHLY and CDR2 is FYNNEI. V was shortened by 5 bases and J by 1 base, with 13 bases between the two germline ends. CDR3: CASSRVLARTDTQYF. As DNA, the CDR3 is TGTGCCAGCAGTCGTGTCCTAGCGCGCACAGATACGCAGTATTTT.

This sequence joins TRBV5-4 and TRBJ2-5; TRBD1 agrees at 10 bases. The end of the DNA aligns better with TRBJ2-7, so the J call may be wrong. Germline V gene data show CDR1 as SGHNT and CDR2 as YYREEE (reference sequence). The CDR3 consists of 15 residues. CDR3 residues: CASSGGTGAFGEQYF. DNA of the CDR3: TGTGCCAGCAGCGGTGGGACAGGGGCCTTCGGCGAGCAGTACTTC.

The chain employs TRBV28 and TRBJ2-6; D gene unclear. The germline V and J ends were trimmed by 2 bases and 4 bases, with 9 bases remaining between them. CDR1 is MDHEN and CDR2 is SYDVKM in the germline V gene. The CDR3 has 15 residues. CDR3 coding DNA: TGTGCCAGCAGTTTACCGGTTCCAGGGGCCAACGTCCTGACTTTC. It translates to CASSLPVPGANVLTF.

V gene TRBV10-2 combines with J gene TRBJ2-7, with TRBD2 matching over 13 bases. Germline trimming cut 6 bases from V and 2 bases from J; bases unmatched to any gene: 4. The CDR3 loop spans 15 amino acids. CDR1 and CDR2 (germline): WSHSY, SAAADI. The CDR3 coding sequence is TGCGCCAGCAGGAGACTAGCGGGAGGAGCCTACGAGCAGTACTTC. This sequence encodes CASRRLAGGAYEQYF.

The chain links TRBV4-1 to TRBJ2-2; 8 bases agree with TRBD2. V shed 4 bases and J 1 base; nucleotides not matched to a gene: 11. There are 18 residues in the CDR3. Per the germline V gene, CDR1 is MGHRA and CDR2 is YSYEKL. CDR3 bases: TGCGCCAGCAGCCGAGACCCAGCGGGGGCATTGAACACCGGGGAGCTGTTTTTT. It codes for CASSRDPAGALNTGELFF.

The chain recombines TRBV30 with TRBJ2-7, with D possibly being TRBD2 (6 bases). Trimming stripped 1 base from V and 3 bases from J, with 10 bases between. Per the germline V gene, CDR1 is GTSNPN and CDR2 is SVGIG (reference sequence). This CDR3 has 13 residues. The CDR3 DNA reads TGTGCCTGGAGTGAAGGCGGGGACTACGAGCAGTACTTC. Its protein is CAWSEGGDYEQYF.

This chain connects TRBV25-1 to TRBJ1-1; the match to TRBD1 covers 7 bases. The V and J ends lost 5 bases and 1 base, in that order; junction bases with no gene match: 4. Germline V gene sequence: CDR1 MGHDK, CDR2 SYGVNS. The CDR3 consists of 14 residues. The CDR3 DNA follows: TGTGCCAGCAGTCAGACAGGGAAGAACACTGAAGCTTTCTTT. As protein: CASSQTGKNTEAFF.

The chain joins TRBV7-3 to TRBJ1-2; D possibly corresponds to TRBD1 (5 bases). V lost 3 bases and J lost 1, with 18 bases in between. The CDR3 extends over 17 amino acids. Germline V gives CDR1 SGHTA, CDR2 FQGTGA. DNA of the CDR3: TGTGCCAGCAGCTTCATAGCTCTGGACACCCATAACTATGGCTACACCTTC. Protein sequence: CASSFIALDTHNYGYTF.

The rearrangement joins TRBV7-9 to TRBJ2-5; 7 bases map to TRBD1. Per germline, CDR1 SEHNR and CDR2 FQNEAQ (reference sequence). The CDR3 contains 15 residues. V was clipped by 5 bases and J by 3 bases; unmatched bases: 9. The CDR3 sequence: CASSGTGTAKETQYF. CDR3 DNA sequence: TGTGCCAGCAGCGGGACCGGGACAGCTAAAGAGACCCAGTACTTC.